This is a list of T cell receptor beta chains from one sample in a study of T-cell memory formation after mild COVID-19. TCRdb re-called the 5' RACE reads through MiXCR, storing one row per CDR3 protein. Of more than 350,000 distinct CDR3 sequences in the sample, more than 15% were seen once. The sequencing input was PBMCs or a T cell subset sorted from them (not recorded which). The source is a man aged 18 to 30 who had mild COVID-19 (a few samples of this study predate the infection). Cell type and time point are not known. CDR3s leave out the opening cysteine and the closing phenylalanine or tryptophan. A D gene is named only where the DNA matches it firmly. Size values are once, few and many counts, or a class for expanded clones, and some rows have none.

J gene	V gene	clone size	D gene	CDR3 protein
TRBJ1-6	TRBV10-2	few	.	ASSETGPPGISPLH
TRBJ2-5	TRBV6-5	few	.	ASSYEWAQTQY
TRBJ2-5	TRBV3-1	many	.	ASSQEGGGLQETQY
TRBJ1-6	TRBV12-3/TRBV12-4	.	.	ASSIRARSPLH
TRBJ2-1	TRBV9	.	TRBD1	ASSPRDREGPYNEQF
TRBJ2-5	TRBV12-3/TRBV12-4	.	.	ASSYSGQETQY
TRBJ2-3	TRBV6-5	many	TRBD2	ASSWLAGGSTDTQY
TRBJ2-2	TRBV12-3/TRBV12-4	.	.	ASSLGMNTGELF
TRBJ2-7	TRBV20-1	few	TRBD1	SATTGAILGQY
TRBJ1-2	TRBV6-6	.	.	ASSPATYGYT
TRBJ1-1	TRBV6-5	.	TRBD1	ASSYAGTGDGAF
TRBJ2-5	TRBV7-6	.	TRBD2	ASSSAGGFGETQY
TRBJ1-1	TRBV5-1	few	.	ASSVPGSVTEAF
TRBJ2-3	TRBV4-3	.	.	ASSQDRSDTDTQY
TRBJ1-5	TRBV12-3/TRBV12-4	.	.	ASSPGTQNQPQH
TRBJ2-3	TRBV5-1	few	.	ASNVGGQDTQY
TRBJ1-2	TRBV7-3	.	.	ASSLIGGGGYT
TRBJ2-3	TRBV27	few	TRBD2	ASKLAGTDTQY
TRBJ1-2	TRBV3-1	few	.	ASSRGPDYGYT
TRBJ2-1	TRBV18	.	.	ASSPQDDHNEQF
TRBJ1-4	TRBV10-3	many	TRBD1	AISEYLQGSNEKLF
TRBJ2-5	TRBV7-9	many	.	ASSLETQY
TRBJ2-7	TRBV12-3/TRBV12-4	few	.	ASSFIRGKQY
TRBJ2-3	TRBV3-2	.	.	ASSRRTGVTDTQY
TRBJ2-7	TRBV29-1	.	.	SVQLTDEQY
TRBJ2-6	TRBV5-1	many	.	ASSWEMQGDAGANVLT
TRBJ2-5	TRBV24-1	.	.	ATSDKETQY
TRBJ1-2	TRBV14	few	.	ASSQDARARAGGYT
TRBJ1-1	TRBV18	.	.	ASSTNRGNTEAF
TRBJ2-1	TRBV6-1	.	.	ASSVLWGSAYNEQF
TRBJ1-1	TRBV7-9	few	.	ASSEQGWEDTEAF
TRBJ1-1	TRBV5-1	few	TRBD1	ASSLGLDRGYNTEAF
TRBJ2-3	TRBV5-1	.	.	ASRQGQTPSTDTQY
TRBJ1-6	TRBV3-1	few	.	ASSQGGQLSPLH
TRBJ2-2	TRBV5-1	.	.	ASSLTGTRRAGELF
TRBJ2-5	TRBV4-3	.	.	ASSQAPRPQETQY
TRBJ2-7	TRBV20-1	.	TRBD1	SAPLRDRGSYEQY
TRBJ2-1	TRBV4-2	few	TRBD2	ASSLVVAGGNNEQF
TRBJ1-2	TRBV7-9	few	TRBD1	ASSLPTGGGGYT
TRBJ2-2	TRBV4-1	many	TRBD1	ASSLDRGQIGELF
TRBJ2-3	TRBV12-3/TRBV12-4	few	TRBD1	ASRPGTGVTDTQY
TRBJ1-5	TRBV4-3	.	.	ASSQGRGGNQPQH
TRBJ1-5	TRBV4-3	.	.	ASSQDTQGNQPQH
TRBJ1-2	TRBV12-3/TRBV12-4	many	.	ASSIAGIGYGYT
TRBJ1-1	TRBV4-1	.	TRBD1	ASSQDGEGAFTEAF
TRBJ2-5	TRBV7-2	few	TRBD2	ASSRPGGPSQETQY
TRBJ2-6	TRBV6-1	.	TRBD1	ASSEGQGRSGANVLT
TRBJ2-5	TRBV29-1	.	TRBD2	SVEEASGVQETQY